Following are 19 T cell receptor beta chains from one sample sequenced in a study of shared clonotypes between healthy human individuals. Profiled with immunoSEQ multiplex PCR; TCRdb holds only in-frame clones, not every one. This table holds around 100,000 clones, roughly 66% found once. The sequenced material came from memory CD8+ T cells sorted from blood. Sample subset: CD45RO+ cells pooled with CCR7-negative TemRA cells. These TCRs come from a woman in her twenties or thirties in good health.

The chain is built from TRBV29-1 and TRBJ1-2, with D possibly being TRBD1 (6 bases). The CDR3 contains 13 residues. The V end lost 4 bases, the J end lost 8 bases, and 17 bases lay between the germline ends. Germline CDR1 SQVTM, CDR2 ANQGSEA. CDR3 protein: CSVAGGPLAGYTF. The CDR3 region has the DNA TGCAGCGTTGCTGGGGGGCCCCTTGCGGGCTACACCTTC. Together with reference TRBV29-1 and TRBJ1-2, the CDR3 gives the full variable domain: SAVISQKPSRDICQRGTSLTIQCQVDSQVTMMFWYRQQPGQSLTLIATANQGSEATYESGFVIDKFPISRPNLTFSTLTVSNMSPEDSSIYLCSVAGGPLAGYTFGSGTRLTVV.

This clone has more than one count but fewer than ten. For the CDR3, the DNA is TGTGCCAGTAGTAACACCGGGGAGCTGTTTTTT. The encoded protein is CASSNTGELFF. The V and J genes are TRBV19 and TRBJ2-2, with D uncertain. CDR1 is LNHDA, CDR2 SQIVND, per germline (reference sequence). Trimming took off 4 bases at V and 3 bases at J, with 0 bases between the two ends. The CDR3 loop spans 11 amino acids.

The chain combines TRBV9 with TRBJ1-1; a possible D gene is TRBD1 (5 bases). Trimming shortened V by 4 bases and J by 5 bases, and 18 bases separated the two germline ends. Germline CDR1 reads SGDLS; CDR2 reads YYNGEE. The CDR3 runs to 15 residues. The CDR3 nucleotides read TGTGCCAGCAGCCTGACCGGGACCCCGGTTACTGAAGCTTTCTTT. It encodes CASSLTGTPVTEAFF.

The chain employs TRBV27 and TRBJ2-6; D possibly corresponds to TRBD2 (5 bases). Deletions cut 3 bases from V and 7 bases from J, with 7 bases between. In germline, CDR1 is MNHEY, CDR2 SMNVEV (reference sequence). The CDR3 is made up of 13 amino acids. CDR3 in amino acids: CASSFGNANVLTF. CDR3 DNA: TGTGCCAGCAGTTTCGGGAATGCCAACGTCCTGACTTTC.

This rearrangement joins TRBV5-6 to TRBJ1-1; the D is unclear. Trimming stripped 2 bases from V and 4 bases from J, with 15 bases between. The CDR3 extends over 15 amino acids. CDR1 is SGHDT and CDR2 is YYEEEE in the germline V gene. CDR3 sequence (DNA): TGTGCCAGCAGCTTAAATCAGGCTGCCGGCACTGAAGCTTTCTTT. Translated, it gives CASSLNQAAGTEAFF.

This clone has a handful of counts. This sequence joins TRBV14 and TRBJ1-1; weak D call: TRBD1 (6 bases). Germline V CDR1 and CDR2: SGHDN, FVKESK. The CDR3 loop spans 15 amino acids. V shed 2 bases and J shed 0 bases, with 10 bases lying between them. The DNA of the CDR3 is TGTGCCAGCAGCCAAATGGGGGCGCTGAACACTGAAGCTTTCTTT. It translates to CASSQMGALNTEAFF. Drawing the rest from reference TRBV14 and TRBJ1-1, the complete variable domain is EAGVTQFPSHSVIEKGQTVTLRCDPISGHDNLYWYRRVMGKEIKFLLHFVKESKQDESGMPNNRFLAERTGGTYSTLKVQPAELEDSGVYFCASSQMGALNTEAFFGQGTRLTVV.

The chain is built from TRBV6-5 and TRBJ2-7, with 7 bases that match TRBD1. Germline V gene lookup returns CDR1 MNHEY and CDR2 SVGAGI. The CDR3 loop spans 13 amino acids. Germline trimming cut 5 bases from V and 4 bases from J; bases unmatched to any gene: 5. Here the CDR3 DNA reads TGTGCCAGCAGTCAAGACAGGGTTTACGAGCAGTACTTC. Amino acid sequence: CASSQDRVYEQYF.

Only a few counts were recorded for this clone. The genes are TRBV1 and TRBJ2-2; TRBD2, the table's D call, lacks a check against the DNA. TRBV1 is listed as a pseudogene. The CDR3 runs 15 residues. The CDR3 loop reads CTSSQDVGGRGELFF. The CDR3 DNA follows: TGCACCAGCAGCCAAGATGTAGGCGGGAGAGGGGAGCTGTTTTTT.

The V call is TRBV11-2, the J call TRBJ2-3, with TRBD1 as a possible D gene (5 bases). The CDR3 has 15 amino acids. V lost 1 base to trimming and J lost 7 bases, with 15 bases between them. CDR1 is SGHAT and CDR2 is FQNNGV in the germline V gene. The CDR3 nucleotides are TGTGCCAGCAGCTTAGTAGACAGTTACTCAAATACGCAGTATTTT. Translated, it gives CASSLVDSYSNTQYF.

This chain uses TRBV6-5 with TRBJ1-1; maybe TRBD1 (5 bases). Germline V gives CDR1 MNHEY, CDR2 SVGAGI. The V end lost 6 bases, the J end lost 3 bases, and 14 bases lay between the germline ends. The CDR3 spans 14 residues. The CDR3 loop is CASSPSPGDTEAFF. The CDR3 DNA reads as TGTGCCAGCAGCCCCTCCCCGGGGGACACTGAAGCTTTCTTT.

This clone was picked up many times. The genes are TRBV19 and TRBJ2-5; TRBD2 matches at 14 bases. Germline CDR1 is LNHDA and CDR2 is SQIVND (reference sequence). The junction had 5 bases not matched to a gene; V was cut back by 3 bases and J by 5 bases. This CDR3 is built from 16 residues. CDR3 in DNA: TGTGCCAGTAGTATTACCGGGACTAGCGGGAGTGAGACCCAGTACTTC. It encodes CASSITGTSGSETQYF.

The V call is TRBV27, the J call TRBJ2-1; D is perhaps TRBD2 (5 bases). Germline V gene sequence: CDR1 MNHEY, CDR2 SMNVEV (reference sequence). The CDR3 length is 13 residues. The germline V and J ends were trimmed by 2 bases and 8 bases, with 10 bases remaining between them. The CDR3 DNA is TGTGCCAGCAGTTTAAGTCTAGCCCATGAGCAGTTCTTC. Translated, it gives CASSLSLAHEQFF.

The CDR3 nucleotides are TGTGCCAGCGCCGATTCTGGGGCCAACGTCCTGACTTTC. Its translation: CASADSGANVLTF. The rearrangement uses TRBV5-6 and TRBJ2-6; D gene uncertain. V was pared by 7 bases and J by 1 base, with 6 bases between. The germline V gene has CDR1 SGHDT and CDR2 YYEEEE. CDR3 length: 13 amino acids. Complete variable domain (other parts from reference TRBV5-6 and TRBJ2-6): DAGVTQSPTHLIKTRGQQVTLRCSPKSGHDTVSWYQQALGQGPQFIFQYYEEEERQRGNFPDRFSGHQFPNYSSELNVNALLLGDSALYLCASADSGANVLTFGAGSRLTVL.

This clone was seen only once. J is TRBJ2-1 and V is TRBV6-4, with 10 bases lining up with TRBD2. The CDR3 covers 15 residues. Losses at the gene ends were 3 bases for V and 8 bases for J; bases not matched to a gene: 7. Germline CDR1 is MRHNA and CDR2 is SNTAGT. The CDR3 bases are TGTGCCAGCAGTGAGAAGGCTAGCGGGAGCTATGAGCAGTTCTTC. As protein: CASSEKASGSYEQFF.

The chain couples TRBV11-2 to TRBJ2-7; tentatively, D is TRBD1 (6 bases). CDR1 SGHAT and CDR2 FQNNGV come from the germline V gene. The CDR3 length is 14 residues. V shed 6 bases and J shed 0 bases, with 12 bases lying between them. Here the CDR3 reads CASRQQGDSYEQYF. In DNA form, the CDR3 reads TGTGCCAGCAGACAACAGGGAGACTCCTACGAGCAGTACTTC.

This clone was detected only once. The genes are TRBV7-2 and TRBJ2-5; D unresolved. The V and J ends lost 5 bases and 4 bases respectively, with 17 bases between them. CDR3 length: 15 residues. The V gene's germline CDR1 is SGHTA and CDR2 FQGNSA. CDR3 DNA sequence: TGTGCCAGCAGCCCCCGGACCGGGCGAGGAGAGACCCAGTACTTC. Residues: CASSPRTGRGETQYF.

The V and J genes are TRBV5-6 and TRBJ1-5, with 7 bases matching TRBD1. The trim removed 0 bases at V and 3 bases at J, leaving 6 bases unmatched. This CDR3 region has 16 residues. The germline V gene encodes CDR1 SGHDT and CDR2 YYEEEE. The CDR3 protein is CASSLGGDSSNQPQHF. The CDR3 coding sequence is TGTGCCAGCAGCTTGGGAGGGGACAGTTCCAATCAGCCCCAGCATTTT.

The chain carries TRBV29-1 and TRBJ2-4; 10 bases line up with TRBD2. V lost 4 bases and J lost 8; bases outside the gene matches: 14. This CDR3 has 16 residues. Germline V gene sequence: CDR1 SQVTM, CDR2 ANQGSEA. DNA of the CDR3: TGCAGCGTTGGAGGTCTAGCGGGAGAAGTGCCGGACATTCAGTACTTC. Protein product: CSVGGLAGEVPDIQYF.

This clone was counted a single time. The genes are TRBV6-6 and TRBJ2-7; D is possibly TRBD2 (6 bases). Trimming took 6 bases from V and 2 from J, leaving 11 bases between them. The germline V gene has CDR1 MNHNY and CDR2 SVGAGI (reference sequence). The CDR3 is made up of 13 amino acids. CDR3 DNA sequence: TGTGCCAGCAGCCCCGGGGGACCCTACGAGCAGTACTTC. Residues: CASSPGGPYEQYF.